Listed below are T cell receptor beta chains from one sample, sequenced in a study of graft-versus-host responses after intestinal transplantation. TCRdb's copy holds only in-frame clones and misses some; the assay was immunoSEQ multiplex PCR. The table lists fewer than 80,000 clones, roughly 90% of them singletons, with 1.7% in the top ten. These receptors are not linked to any known antigen. The sequencing here drew on unstimulated CD8+ T cells sorted from spleen or lymph node cells, taken before transplant. These receptors were taken from a human donor who was the organ donor for an intestinal transplant. The CDR3 runs from the conserved cysteine through the conserved F or W. The order of the fields is J gene, V gene, CDR3 protein.

j_call: TRBJ2-3; v_call: TRBV9; cdr3_aa: CASSALAGGQSDTQYF
j_call: TRBJ2-7; v_call: TRBV14; cdr3_aa: CASSQGGRYSLYEQYF
j_call: TRBJ2-1; v_call: TRBV13; cdr3_aa: CASSLGLGHEQFF
j_call: TRBJ2-7; v_call: TRBV10-1; cdr3_aa: CASSESQPPRGTSGRRYEQYF
j_call: TRBJ1-1; v_call: TRBV9; cdr3_aa: CASSGGDRDHTEAFF
j_call: TRBJ2-7; v_call: TRBV28; cdr3_aa: CASSDGQGSYEQYF
j_call: TRBJ1-4; v_call: TRBV4-3; cdr3_aa: CASSPRWRTTNEKLFF
j_call: TRBJ1-1; v_call: TRBV28; cdr3_aa: CASSFFVSEAFF
j_call: TRBJ1-1; v_call: TRBV13; cdr3_aa: CASSPPSDTEAFF
j_call: TRBJ2-7; v_call: TRBV11-3; cdr3_aa: CASSLGLNEQYF
j_call: TRBJ2-1; v_call: TRBV28; cdr3_aa: CASSFRGGGGDAYNEQFF
j_call: TRBJ1-2; v_call: TRBV29-1; cdr3_aa: CSVEDRISGYGYTF
j_call: TRBJ1-2; v_call: TRBV29-1; cdr3_aa: CSALSGTGGYGYTF
j_call: TRBJ2-7; v_call: TRBV28; cdr3_aa: CATSGGARGYEQYF
j_call: TRBJ2-3; v_call: TRBV28; cdr3_aa: CASSFLILAAQGTSTDTQYF
j_call: TRBJ1-1; v_call: TRBV6-1; cdr3_aa: CASSEVAVFMNTEAFF
j_call: TRBJ1-2; v_call: TRBV20-1; cdr3_aa: CSARSLYGYTF
j_call: TRBJ2-1; v_call: TRBV4-2; cdr3_aa: CASSQATRLEQFF
j_call: TRBJ2-1; v_call: TRBV29-1; cdr3_aa: CSVDGATGGDSYNEQFF
j_call: TRBJ2-6; v_call: TRBV5-5; cdr3_aa: CASSIGTGSVLANVLTF
j_call: TRBJ1-4; v_call: TRBV30; cdr3_aa: CAWSVTGQSATNEKLFF
j_call: TRBJ1-2; v_call: TRBV11-2; cdr3_aa: CASSLGPRLLGYGYTF
j_call: TRBJ2-7; v_call: TRBV28; cdr3_aa: CASSFHRGYEQYF
j_call: TRBJ2-1; v_call: TRBV19; cdr3_aa: CASSIGGGAYNEQFF
j_call: TRBJ2-1; v_call: TRBV4-1; cdr3_aa: CASSQAPGLAAHNEQFF
j_call: TRBJ2-1; v_call: TRBV27; cdr3_aa: CASSPSSVAGVYNEQFF
j_call: TRBJ2-7; v_call: TRBV28; cdr3_aa: CASRGLAVLNSYEQYF
j_call: TRBJ1-1; v_call: TRBV14; cdr3_aa: CASSQVAGGWNTEAFF
j_call: TRBJ2-1; v_call: TRBV27; cdr3_aa: CASSLYLADNEQFF
j_call: TRBJ2-4; v_call: TRBV7-9; cdr3_aa: CASSLEGVAGGPDIQYF
j_call: TRBJ2-2; v_call: TRBV4-3; cdr3_aa: CASSQEITSGRGTGELFF
j_call: TRBJ2-7; v_call: TRBV19; cdr3_aa: CASSPGLNSYEQYF
j_call: TRBJ2-7; v_call: TRBV28; cdr3_aa: CASRGTEYYEQYF
j_call: TRBJ2-5; v_call: TRBV28; cdr3_aa: CASSLDLADQEETQYF
j_call: TRBJ2-6; v_call: TRBV15; cdr3_aa: CATTDRVGANVLTF
j_call: TRBJ1-1; v_call: TRBV6-1; cdr3_aa: CASSELATGDTEAFF
j_call: TRBJ2-7; v_call: TRBV11-2; cdr3_aa: CASSLAGLTYEQYF
j_call: TRBJ2-7; v_call: TRBV6-1; cdr3_aa: CASSEWLEDSSYEQYF
j_call: TRBJ2-1; v_call: TRBV6-5; cdr3_aa: CASRDLNGNEQFF
j_call: TRBJ2-1; v_call: TRBV10-3; cdr3_aa: CAIGTLRGDEQFF
j_call: TRBJ1-1; v_call: TRBV27; cdr3_aa: CASSFLTMTGFPGDTEAFF
j_call: TRBJ2-1; v_call: TRBV7-6; cdr3_aa: CASSLARTKSYNEQFF